These 4 T cell receptor beta chains share one sample of origin, sequenced in a study of CD8 T cells in ankylosing spondylitis. TCRdb recomputed calls from the 5' RACE reads with MiXCR, one row per CDR3 protein. The table includes 250,000 to 400,000 distinct CDR3 sequences, about 9.9% detected once. Sequenced material: blood, either unsorted or a sorted T cell fraction (not recorded which). These receptors originate from a female donor with ankylosing spondylitis or in good health (not recorded which).

This clonotype was counted ten times or more. The rearrangement links TRBV18 to TRBJ2-1; no clear D. Germline V gives CDR1 KGHSH, CDR2 LQKENI. The CDR3 totals 15 residues. Trimming took 2 bases from V and 9 from J, leaving 17 bases between them. CDR3 sequence reads: CASSPSSPEQAEQFF. Here the CDR3 DNA reads TGTGCCAGCTCACCATCTAGTCCGGAGCAAGCTGAGCAGTTCTTC.

V is TRBV19 and J is TRBJ2-2; TRBD1 matches 7 bases. The CDR3 is 12 amino acids. The germline V gene has CDR1 LNHDA and CDR2 SQIVND (reference sequence). Unmatched junction bases numbered 6, after V lost 11 bases and J lost 6 bases. Written as DNA, the CDR3 is TGTGCCGGGGACAGCCGAGCCGGGGAGCTGTTTTTT. Protein sequence: CAGDSRAGELFF.

This clonotype was picked up many times. CDR3 coding DNA: TGTGCCAGCAGCTTAGCGAGACTGTTCGGCAATGAGCAGTTCTTC. Amino acids: CASSLARLFGNEQFF. The chain carries TRBV7-2 and TRBJ2-1; D unclear. Germline CDR1 is SGHTA and CDR2 is FQGNSA. V lost 0 bases to trimming and J lost 6 bases, with 12 bases between them. This CDR3 comprises 15 residues.

This clonotype appeared a few times. This chain joins TRBV18 and TRBJ2-7, with a possible D match to TRBD1 (5 bases). The CDR3 is 20 residues long. Trimming stripped 6 bases from V and 4 bases from J, with 34 bases between. Germline loops: CDR1 KGHSH, CDR2 LQKENI. DNA for the CDR3: TGTGCCAGCTCCCTCGGCATCGACAGTCTAGGTTACCGTTTATCTTACGAGCAGTACTTC. Its protein is CASSLGIDSLGYRLSYEQYF.